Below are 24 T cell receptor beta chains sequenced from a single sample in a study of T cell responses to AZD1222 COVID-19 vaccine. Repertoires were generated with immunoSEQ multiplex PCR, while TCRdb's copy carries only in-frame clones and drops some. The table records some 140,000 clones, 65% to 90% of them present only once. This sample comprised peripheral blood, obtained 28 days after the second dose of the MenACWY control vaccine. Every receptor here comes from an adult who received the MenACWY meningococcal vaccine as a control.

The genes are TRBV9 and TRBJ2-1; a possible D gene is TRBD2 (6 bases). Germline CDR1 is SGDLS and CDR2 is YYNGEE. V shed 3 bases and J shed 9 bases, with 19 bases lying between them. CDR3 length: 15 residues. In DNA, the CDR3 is TGTGCCAGCAGCGGAGTTCTCCGTGGGCGGGGTGAGCAGTTCTTC. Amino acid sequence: CASSGVLRGRGEQFF.

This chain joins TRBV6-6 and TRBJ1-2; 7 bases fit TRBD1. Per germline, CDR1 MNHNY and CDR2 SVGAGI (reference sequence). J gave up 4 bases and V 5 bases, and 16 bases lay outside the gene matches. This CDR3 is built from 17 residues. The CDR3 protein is CASSPRDSLFDGYGYTF. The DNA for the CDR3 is TGTGCCAGCAGTCCCCGGGACAGTCTTTTCGACGGCTATGGCTACACCTTC.

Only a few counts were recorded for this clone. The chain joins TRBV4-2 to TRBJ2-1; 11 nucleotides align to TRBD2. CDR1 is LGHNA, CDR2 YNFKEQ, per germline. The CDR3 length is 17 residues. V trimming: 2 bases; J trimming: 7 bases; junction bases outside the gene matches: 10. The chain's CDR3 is CASSQRELAGAWNEQFF. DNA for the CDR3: TGTGCCAGCAGCCAAAGAGAACTAGCGGGGGCCTGGAATGAGCAGTTCTTC.

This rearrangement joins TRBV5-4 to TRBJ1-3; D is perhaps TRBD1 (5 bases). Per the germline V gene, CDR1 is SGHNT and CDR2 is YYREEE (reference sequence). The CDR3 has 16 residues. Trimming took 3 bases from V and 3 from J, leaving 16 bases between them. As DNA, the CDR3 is TGTGCCAGCAGCTCCACCCGGGGGGACCTTGGAAACACCATATATTTT. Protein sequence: CASSSTRGDLGNTIYF.

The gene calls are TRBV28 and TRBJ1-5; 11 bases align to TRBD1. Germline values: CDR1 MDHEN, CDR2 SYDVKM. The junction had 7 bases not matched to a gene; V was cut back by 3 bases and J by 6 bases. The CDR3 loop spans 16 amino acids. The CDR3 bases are TGTGCCAGCAGTTTGGCCGGGACAGGGGGTACTCAGCCCCAGCATTTT. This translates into CASSLAGTGGTQPQHF.

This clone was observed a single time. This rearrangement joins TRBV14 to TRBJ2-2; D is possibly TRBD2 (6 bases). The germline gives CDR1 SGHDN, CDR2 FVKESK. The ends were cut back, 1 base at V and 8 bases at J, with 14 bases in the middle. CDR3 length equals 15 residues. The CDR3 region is CASSQGLASWGELFF. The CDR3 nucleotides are TGTGCCAGCAGCCAAGGGCTAGCGAGTTGGGGGGAGCTGTTTTTT. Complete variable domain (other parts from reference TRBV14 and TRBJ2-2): EAGVTQFPSHSVIEKGQTVTLRCDPISGHDNLYWYRRVMGKEIKFLLHFVKESKQDESGMPNNRFLAERTGGTYSTLKVQPAELEDSGVYFCASSQGLASWGELFFGEGSRLTVL.

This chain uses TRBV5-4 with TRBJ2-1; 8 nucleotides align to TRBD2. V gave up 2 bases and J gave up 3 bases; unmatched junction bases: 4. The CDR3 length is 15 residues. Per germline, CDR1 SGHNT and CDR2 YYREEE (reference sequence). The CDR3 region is CASSFLAGHYNEQFF. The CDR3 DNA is TGTGCCAGCAGCTTTCTAGCGGGTCACTACAATGAGCAGTTCTTC.

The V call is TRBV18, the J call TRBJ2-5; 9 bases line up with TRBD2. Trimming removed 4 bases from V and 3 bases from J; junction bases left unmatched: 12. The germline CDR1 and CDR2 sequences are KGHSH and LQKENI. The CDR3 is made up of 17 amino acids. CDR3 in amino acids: CASSLNNRLAVKETQYF. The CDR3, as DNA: TGTGCCAGCTCACTTAACAATAGACTAGCGGTCAAAGAGACCCAGTACTTC.

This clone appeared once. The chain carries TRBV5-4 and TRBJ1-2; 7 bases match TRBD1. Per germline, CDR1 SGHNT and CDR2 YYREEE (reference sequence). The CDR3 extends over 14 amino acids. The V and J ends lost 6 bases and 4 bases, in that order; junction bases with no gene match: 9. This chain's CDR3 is CASMNGQGVYGYTF. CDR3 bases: TGTGCCAGCATGAATGGGCAGGGGGTCTATGGCTACACCTTC.

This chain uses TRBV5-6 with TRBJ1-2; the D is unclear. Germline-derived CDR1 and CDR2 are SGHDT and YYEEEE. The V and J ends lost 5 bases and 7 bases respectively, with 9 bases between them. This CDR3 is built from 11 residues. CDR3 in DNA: TGTGCCAGCAGGCGCGGCGTTGGCTACACCTTC. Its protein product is CASRRGVGYTF.

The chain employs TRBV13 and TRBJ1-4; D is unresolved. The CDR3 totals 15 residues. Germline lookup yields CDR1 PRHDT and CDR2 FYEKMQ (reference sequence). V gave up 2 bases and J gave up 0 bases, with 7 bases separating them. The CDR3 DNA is TGTGCCAGCAGCTTAACGCCTGCAACTAATGAAAAACTGTTTTTT. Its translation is CASSLTPATNEKLFF.

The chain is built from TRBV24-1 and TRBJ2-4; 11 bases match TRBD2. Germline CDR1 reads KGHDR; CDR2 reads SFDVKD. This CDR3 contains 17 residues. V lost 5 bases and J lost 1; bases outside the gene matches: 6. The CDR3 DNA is TGTGCCACCAGTGCTAGCGGGGGGAGAGGGGCCAAAAACATTCAGTACTTC. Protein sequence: CATSASGGRGAKNIQYF.

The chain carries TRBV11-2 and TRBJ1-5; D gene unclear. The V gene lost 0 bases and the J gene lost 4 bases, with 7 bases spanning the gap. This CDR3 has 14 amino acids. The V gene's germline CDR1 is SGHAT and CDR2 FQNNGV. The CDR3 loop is CASSLDNSNQPQHF. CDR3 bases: TGTGCCAGCAGCTTAGATAACAGTAATCAGCCCCAGCATTTT.

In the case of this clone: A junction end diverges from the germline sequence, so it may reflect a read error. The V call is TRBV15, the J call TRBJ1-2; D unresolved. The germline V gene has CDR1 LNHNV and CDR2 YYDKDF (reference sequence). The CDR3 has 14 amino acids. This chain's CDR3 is CATSTPVPQSGHTF. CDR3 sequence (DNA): TGTGCCACCAGCACCCCGGTACCACAGTCTGGCCACACCTTC.

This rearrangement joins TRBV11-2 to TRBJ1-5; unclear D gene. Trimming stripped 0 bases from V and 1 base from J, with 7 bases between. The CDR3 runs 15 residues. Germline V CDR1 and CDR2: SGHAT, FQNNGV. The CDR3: CASSLDLGSNQPQHF. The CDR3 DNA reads TGTGCCAGCAGCTTAGATTTAGGGAGCAATCAGCCCCAGCATTTT.

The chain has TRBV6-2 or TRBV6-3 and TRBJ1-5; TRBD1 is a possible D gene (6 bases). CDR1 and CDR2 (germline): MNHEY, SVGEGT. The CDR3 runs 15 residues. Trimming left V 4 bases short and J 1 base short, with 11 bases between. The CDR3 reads CASSSGTPSNQPQHF. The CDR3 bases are TGTGCCAGCAGTTCCGGGACACCCAGCAATCAGCCCCAGCATTTT.

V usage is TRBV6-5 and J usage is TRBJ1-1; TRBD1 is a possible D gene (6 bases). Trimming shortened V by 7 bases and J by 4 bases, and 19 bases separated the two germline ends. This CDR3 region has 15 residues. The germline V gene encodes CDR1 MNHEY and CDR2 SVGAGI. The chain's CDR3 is CASTPQLGGLTEAFF. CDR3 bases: TGTGCCAGCACCCCCCAGCTGGGGGGGCTCACTGAAGCTTTCTTT.

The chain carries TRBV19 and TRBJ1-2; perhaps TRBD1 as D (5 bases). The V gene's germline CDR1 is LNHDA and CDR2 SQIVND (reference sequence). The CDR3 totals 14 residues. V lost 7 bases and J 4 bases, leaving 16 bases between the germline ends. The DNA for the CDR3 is TGTGCCAGTACCAAACGAGGGGCCGGCTATGGCTACACCTTC. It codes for CASTKRGAGYGYTF.

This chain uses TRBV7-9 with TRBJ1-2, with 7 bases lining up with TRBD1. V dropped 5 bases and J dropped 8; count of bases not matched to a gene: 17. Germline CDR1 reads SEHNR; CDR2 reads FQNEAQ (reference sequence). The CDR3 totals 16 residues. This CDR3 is CASSGTVGLRSYGYTF. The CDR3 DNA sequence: TGTGCCAGCAGCGGGACAGTAGGATTGAGGTCTTACGGCTACACCTTC.

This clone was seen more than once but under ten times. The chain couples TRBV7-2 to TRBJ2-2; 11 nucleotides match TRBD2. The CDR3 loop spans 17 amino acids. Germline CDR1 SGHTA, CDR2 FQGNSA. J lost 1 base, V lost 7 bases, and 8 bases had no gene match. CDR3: CASTRLAGGLNTGELFF. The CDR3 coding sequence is TGTGCCAGCACCCGGCTAGCGGGGGGCCTGAACACCGGGGAGCTGTTTTTT. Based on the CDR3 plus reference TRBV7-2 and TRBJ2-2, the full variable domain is GAGVSQSPSNKVTEKGKDVELRCDPISGHTALYWYRQSLGQGLEFLIYFQGNSAPDKSGLPSDRFSAERTGGSVSTLTIQRTQQEDSAVYLCASTRLAGGLNTGELFFGEGSRLTVL.

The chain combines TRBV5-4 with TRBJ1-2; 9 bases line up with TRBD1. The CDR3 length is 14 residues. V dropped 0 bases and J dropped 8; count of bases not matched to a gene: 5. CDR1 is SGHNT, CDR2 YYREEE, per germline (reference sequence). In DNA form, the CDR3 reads TGTGCCAGCAGCTTGGGGACAGGGGTTTCCGGCTACACCTTC. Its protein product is CASSLGTGVSGYTF.

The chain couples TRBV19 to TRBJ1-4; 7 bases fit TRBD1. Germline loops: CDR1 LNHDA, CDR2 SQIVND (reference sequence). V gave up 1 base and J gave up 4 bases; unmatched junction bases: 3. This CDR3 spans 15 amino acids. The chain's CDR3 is CASSIGDSNNEKLFF. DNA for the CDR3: TGTGCCAGTAGTATAGGGGACAGCAATAATGAAAAACTGTTTTTT.

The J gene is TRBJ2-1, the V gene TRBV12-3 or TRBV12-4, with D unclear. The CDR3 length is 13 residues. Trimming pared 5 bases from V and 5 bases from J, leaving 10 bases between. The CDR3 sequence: CASSLPDHNEQFF. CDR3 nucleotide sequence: TGTGCCAGCAGTCTCCCGGACCACAATGAGCAGTTCTTC.

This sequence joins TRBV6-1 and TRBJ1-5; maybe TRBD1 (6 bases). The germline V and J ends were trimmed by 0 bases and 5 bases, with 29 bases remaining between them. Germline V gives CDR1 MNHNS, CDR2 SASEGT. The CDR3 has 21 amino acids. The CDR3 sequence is CASSEAARGLGRRGGHQPQHF. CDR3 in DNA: TGTGCCAGCAGTGAAGCGGCCCGGGGCTTGGGCAGGAGGGGGGGTCATCAGCCCCAGCATTTT.